One sample yielded the 28 T cell receptor beta chains listed below, sequenced in a study of shared clonotypes between healthy human individuals. Sequencing was performed with immunoSEQ multiplex PCR; in TCRdb, only in-frame clones are kept and a portion is missing. The sample includes more than 2 million clones, roughly 96% of them seen just once. The specimen was naive CD4+ T cells sorted from blood. Subset: CD45RA+ positively selected. The receptors stem from a man aged 18-30 years in good health.

The V call is TRBV19, the J call TRBJ1-3; the D is unclear. CDR1 LNHDA and CDR2 SQIVND come from the germline V gene (reference sequence). This CDR3 is built from 14 residues. Trimming removed 3 bases from V and 4 bases from J, with 10 bases in between. This CDR3 reads CASSIVGRGNTIYF. The CDR3 DNA follows: TGTGCCAGTAGTATCGTGGGAAGGGGAAACACCATATATTTT.

This chain connects TRBV6-5 to TRBJ2-7; 7 bases are a match to TRBD1. This CDR3 is built from 14 residues. The V gene end was trimmed by 0 bases and the J gene end by 6 bases; junction bases not matched to a gene: 5. Germline V gene lookup returns CDR1 MNHEY and CDR2 SVGAGI. In DNA form, the CDR3 reads TGTGCCAGCAGTTACTCGAGACAGGGCTTCGAGCAGTACTTC. Translation gives CASSYSRQGFEQYF.

The rearrangement uses TRBV25-1 and TRBJ2-1, with a possible D match to TRBD2 (6 bases). The germline CDR1 and CDR2 sequences are MGHDK and SYGVNS. Trimming cost V 10 bases and J 9 bases, with 16 bases left between them. The CDR3 contains 12 residues. The CDR3 DNA reads TGTGCCATCTCGCCGGGAGTCGGTGAGCAGTTCTTC. Its translation: CAISPGVGEQFF.

About this clone itself: This specimen includes other DNA sequences encoding the same CDR3. V is TRBV5-1 and J is TRBJ2-3; no firm D call. The CDR3 extends over 14 amino acids. The V gene's germline CDR1 is SGHRS and CDR2 YFSETQ. Trimming removed 1 base at V and 5 bases at J, with 11 bases between. This CDR3 reads CASSLLGRVDTQYF. In DNA, the CDR3 is TGCGCCAGCAGCTTGCTGGGTAGGGTAGATACGCAGTATTTT.

The rearrangement links TRBV11-2 to TRBJ2-2, with unresolved D. The CDR3 is 11 amino acids. Per germline, CDR1 SGHAT and CDR2 FQNNGV. The ends were cut back, 2 bases at V and 9 bases at J, with 4 bases in the middle. CDR3 residues: CASSLIRELFF. The CDR3 DNA follows: TGTGCCAGCAGCTTAATCCGGGAGCTGTTTTTT.

The rearrangement joins TRBV5-1 to TRBJ2-7; perhaps D is TRBD1 or TRBD2 (5 bases each). This CDR3 is 14 amino acids long. Germline V gene data show CDR1 as SGHRS and CDR2 as YFSETQ. Trimming cost V 9 bases and J 2 bases, with 18 bases left between them. This CDR3 reads CATAEGQRAYEQYF. DNA for the CDR3: TGCGCCACAGCAGAGGGGCAGCGCGCCTACGAGCAGTACTTC.

The chain links TRBV7-9 to TRBJ1-2; D call uncertain. Deletions cut 1 base from V and 8 bases from J, with 14 bases between. The germline V gene has CDR1 SEHNR and CDR2 FQNEAQ (reference sequence). The CDR3 loop spans 14 amino acids. In nucleotides, the CDR3 is TGTGCCAGCAGCTTAGGGGTAATGGCCGGCGGCTACACCTTC. It is translated as CASSLGVMAGGYTF.

V usage is TRBV7-3 and J usage is TRBJ2-7, with TRBD2 matching over 7 bases. CDR3 size: 15 residues. The V segment lost 5 bases and the J segment 2 bases; nucleotides outside the gene matches: 9. Per germline, CDR1 SGHTA and CDR2 FQGTGA. The CDR3 region has the DNA TGTGCCAGCAGCATCACTAGCGACGGAGCCTACGAGCAGTACTTC. It translates to CASSITSDGAYEQYF. Drawing the rest from reference TRBV7-3 and TRBJ2-7, the complete variable domain is GAGVSQTPSNKVTEKGKYVELRCDPISGHTALYWYRQSLGQGPEFLIYFQGTGAADDSGLPNDRFFAVRPEGSVSTLKIQRTERGDSAVYLCASSITSDGAYEQYFGPGTRLTVT.

The rearrangement links TRBV6-1 to TRBJ2-3, with TRBD1 identical over 8 bases. Germline V gene data show CDR1 as MNHNS and CDR2 as SASEGT. This CDR3 has 15 amino acids. The trim removed 5 bases at V and 1 base at J, leaving 5 bases unmatched. The CDR3 region is CASSTGQGGTDTQYF. The CDR3 bases are TGTGCCAGCAGTACCGGACAGGGAGGCACAGATACGCAGTATTTT.

This chain uses TRBV7-9 with TRBJ1-1; TRBD1 might be the D (5 bases). The germline CDR1 and CDR2 sequences are SEHNR and FQNEAQ (reference sequence). The V and J ends lost 2 bases and 1 base respectively, with 20 bases between them. The CDR3 contains 18 residues. CDR3 protein: CASSLYQGREVENTEAFF. In nucleotides, the CDR3 is TGTGCCAGCAGCTTATATCAAGGCAGGGAGGTGGAGAACACTGAAGCTTTCTTT.

This rearrangement joins TRBV2 to TRBJ1-3, with TRBD1 matching over 7 bases. Per the germline V gene, CDR1 is SNHLY and CDR2 is FYNNEI. The CDR3 is 14 residues long. V shed 6 bases and J 4 bases; nucleotides not matched to a gene: 6. Here the CDR3 DNA reads TGTGCCAGCAGGTTACAGGGGTCGGGAAACACCATATATTTT. Translating gives CASRLQGSGNTIYF.

This chain links TRBV5-1 with TRBJ2-6; the D is unclear. CDR1 SGHRS and CDR2 YFSETQ come from the germline V gene. The CDR3 has 17 residues. The V gene lost 4 bases and the J gene lost 0 bases, with 14 bases spanning the gap. CDR3 residues: CASSREDIPSGANVLTF. The DNA of the CDR3 is TGCGCCAGCAGCCGCGAAGACATACCCTCTGGGGCCAACGTCCTGACTTTC. Full variable domain (outside the CDR3, taken from reference TRBV5-1 and TRBJ2-6): KAGVTQTPRYLIKTRGQQVTLSCSPISGHRSVSWYQQTPGQGLQFLFEYFSETQRNKGNFPGRFSGRQFSNSRSEMNVSTLELGDSALYLCASSREDIPSGANVLTFGAGSRLTVL.

With respect to this clone: The junction differs from germline at one of its ends, possibly a read error. The same CDR3 arises from other DNA sequences in this sample as well. The gene calls are TRBV7-2 and TRBJ1-1, with D possibly matching TRBD1 (6 bases). The CDR3 loop spans 15 amino acids. Germline CDR1 and CDR2: SGHTA and FQGNSA. CDR3 DNA sequence: TGTGCCAGCAGCGCCTACAGGGTGGGAAACACTGAAGCCTTCTTT. Its translation: CASSAYRVGNTEAFF.

Turning to this clone: The identical CDR3 is also encoded by other nucleotide sequences in the sample. Here the CDR3 DNA reads TGCGCCAGCAGCCCGGGACAGGGGATTGAAAAACTGTTTTTT. Its protein is CASSPGQGIEKLFF. The genes are TRBV5-1 and TRBJ1-4, with 10 bases aligning to TRBD1. V shed 4 bases, J shed 7 bases, and the junction held 4 bases outside the gene matches. CDR3 size: 14 residues. From germline, CDR1 is SGHRS and CDR2 YFSETQ.

The CDR3 protein is CASSYSAQVNSEAFF. CDR3 DNA sequence: TGTGCCAGCAGTTACTCGGCCCAGGTAAACTCTGAAGCTTTCTTT. This sequence joins TRBV6-5 and TRBJ1-1; D is unresolved. Trimming cost V 0 bases and J 6 bases, with 14 bases left between them. The germline V gene encodes CDR1 MNHEY and CDR2 SVGAGI. The CDR3 consists of 15 residues.

The genes are TRBV28 and TRBJ1-2, with 11 bases lining up with TRBD1. This CDR3 contains 14 residues. Looked up from germline, CDR1 is MDHEN and CDR2 is SYDVKM. V lost 7 bases, J lost 7 bases, and 8 bases stayed unmatched. For the CDR3, the DNA is TGTGCCAGCAACTCGAGGGACAGGGGGTCTGGCTACACCTTC. Its translation: CASNSRDRGSGYTF.

This chain uses TRBV2 with TRBJ1-1; 7 bases are shared with TRBD1. V trimming: 4 bases; J trimming: 0 bases; junction bases outside the gene matches: 8. This CDR3 has 16 amino acids. Germline V lookup: CDR1 SNHLY, CDR2 FYNNEI. The CDR3 here is CASSGRSGTVNTEAFF. Written as DNA, the CDR3 is TGTGCCAGCAGTGGTCGAAGTGGGACAGTGAACACTGAAGCTTTCTTT.

The J gene is TRBJ1-2, the V gene TRBV19; no firm D call. The germline V and J ends were trimmed by 6 bases and 0 bases, with 14 bases remaining between them. The CDR3 length is 15 residues. Germline V gene sequence: CDR1 LNHDA, CDR2 SQIVND (reference sequence). The CDR3 protein is CASRVEPGANYGYTF. The CDR3 bases are TGTGCCAGTAGGGTAGAACCGGGCGCTAACTATGGCTACACCTTC.

The gene calls are TRBV6-1 and TRBJ1-5; D uncertain. The length of the CDR3 is 13 residues. V lost 6 bases and J lost 9, with 15 bases in between. Germline CDR1 is MNHNS and CDR2 is SASEGT. CDR3 nucleotide sequence: TGTGCCAGCAGACAGTCAGGTCACTTGCCCCAGCATTTT. Amino acid sequence: CASRQSGHLPQHF.

This chain links TRBV28 with TRBJ1-2; a possible D gene is TRBD1 (5 bases). CDR3 length equals 15 residues. Germline loops: CDR1 MDHEN, CDR2 SYDVKM. V gave up 3 bases and J gave up 5 bases, with 16 bases separating them. The CDR3 reads CASSLDTLGSYGYTF. CDR3 in DNA: TGTGCCAGCAGTTTGGACACCCTAGGGAGTTATGGCTACACCTTC.

This chain joins TRBV28 and TRBJ1-1; no clear D gene. Per germline, CDR1 MDHEN and CDR2 SYDVKM. The CDR3 spans 11 residues. V was shortened by 4 bases and J by 5 bases, with 5 bases between the two germline ends. CDR3 bases: TGTGCCAGCAGTTCCGGGACTGAAGCTTTCTTT. Its protein is CASSSGTEAFF.

This chain joins TRBV2 and TRBJ2-3; tentative D call: TRBD2 (6 bases). Trimming shortened V by 8 bases and J by 0 bases, and 12 bases separated the two germline ends. Germline V gives CDR1 SNHLY, CDR2 FYNNEI. CDR3 size: 14 residues. As DNA, the CDR3 is TGTGCCAGCCGGGACTTCTTTAGCACAGATACGCAGTATTTT. Protein sequence: CASRDFFSTDTQYF.

The chain combines TRBV2 with TRBJ1-6; a weak D match, TRBD1 (6 bases). Per the germline V gene, CDR1 is SNHLY and CDR2 is FYNNEI. Trimming left V 6 bases short and J 9 bases short, with 18 bases between. CDR3 length: 15 residues. CDR3 sequence (DNA): TGTGCCAGCAGCGACCGACAGGATGCGCGTTCACCCCTCCACTTT. Its translation is CASSDRQDARSPLHF.

In the case of this clone: At the DNA level, this CDR3 is encoded by other sequences in the same sample as well. The rearrangement uses TRBV28 and TRBJ1-1, with D hard to call. From germline, CDR1 is MDHEN and CDR2 SYDVKM. The CDR3 contains 13 residues. V was pared by 2 bases and J by 1 base, with 5 bases between. The CDR3 sequence is CASSLIRNTEAFF. CDR3 nucleotides: TGTGCCAGCAGTTTAATTCGGAACACTGAAGCTTTCTTT. The variable domain in full, with the rest retrieved from reference TRBV28 and TRBJ1-1, is DVKVTQSSRYLVKRTGEKVFLECVQDMDHENMFWYRQDPGLGLRLIYFSYDVKMKEKGDIPEGYSVSREKKERFSLILESASTNQTSMYLCASSLIRNTEAFFGQGTRLTVV.

This chain connects TRBV10-3 to TRBJ2-1, with D maybe TRBD2 (6 bases). The CDR3 contains 13 residues. Per germline, CDR1 ENHRY and CDR2 SYGVKD. Trimming removed 5 bases at V and 6 bases at J, with 11 bases between. In DNA form, the CDR3 reads TGTGCCATCAGTCTAGGGACTTCCAATGAGCAGTTCTTC. This translates into CAISLGTSNEQFF.

This chain joins TRBV19 and TRBJ2-5; 13 bases align to TRBD2. The V gene's germline CDR1 is LNHDA and CDR2 SQIVND (reference sequence). The CDR3 loop spans 15 amino acids. V was pared by 6 bases and J by 3 bases, with 4 bases of the junction left unmatched. CDR3 protein: CASSDGLAGEETQYF. The CDR3 DNA reads TGTGCCAGTAGCGACGGACTAGCGGGGGAAGAGACCCAGTACTTC. Supplemented by reference TRBV19 and TRBJ2-5, the full variable domain reads DGGITQSPKYLFRKEGQNVTLSCEQNLNHDAMYWYRQDPGQGLRLIYYSQIVNDFQKGDIAEGYSVSREKKESFPLTVTSAQKNPTAFYLCASSDGLAGEETQYFGPGTRLLVL.

This rearrangement joins TRBV18 to TRBJ1-1; no clear D. The V end lost 0 bases, the J end lost 5 bases, and 10 bases lay between the germline ends. The germline V gene has CDR1 KGHSH and CDR2 LQKENI. This CDR3 spans 14 amino acids. The CDR3 loop reads CASSPPRGRTEAFF. CDR3 coding DNA: TGTGCCAGCTCACCACCGCGGGGAAGGACTGAAGCTTTCTTT.

The chain uses TRBV29-1 and TRBJ2-7, with 7 bases lining up with TRBD1. V shed 3 bases, J shed 4 bases, and the junction held 9 bases outside the gene matches. Germline CDR1 is SQVTM and CDR2 is ANQGSEA. CDR3 length: 14 residues. The CDR3 DNA reads as TGCAGCGTTGAGACCGCCGGGACAGTATACGAGCAGTACTTC. It codes for CSVETAGTVYEQYF.